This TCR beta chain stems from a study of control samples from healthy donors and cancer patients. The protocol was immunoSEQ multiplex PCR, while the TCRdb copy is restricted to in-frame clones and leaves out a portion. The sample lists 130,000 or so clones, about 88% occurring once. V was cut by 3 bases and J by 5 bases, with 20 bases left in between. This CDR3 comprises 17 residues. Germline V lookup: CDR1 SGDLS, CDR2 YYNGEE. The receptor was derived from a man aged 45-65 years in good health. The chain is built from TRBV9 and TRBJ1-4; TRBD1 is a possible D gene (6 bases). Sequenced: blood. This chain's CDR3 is CASSAAPEQGGNEKLFF. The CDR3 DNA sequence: TGTGCCAGCAGCGCAGCTCCTGAACAGGGAGGGAATGAAAAACTGTTTTTT.